This T cell receptor beta chain was recovered during a study of beta chain features in type 1 diabetes (dated by TCRdb to the late 2010s). Regarding the research as a whole: No differences in mean age, gender distribution, total cell number or subset yield were found between patients and healthy donors. Across all samples, fewer than 110,000,000 sorted cells were examined, and cell number per subset correlated strongly with RNA yield. In the study, recently diagnosed type 1 diabetes patients and matched healthy donors were compared on the TCRB repertoires of their sorted circulating CD4+ T cell subsets. Regulatory and stem cell-like memory subsets were obtained from only 8 patients and roughly 8 healthy donors, while naive and central memory subsets were obtained from all 30 or so donors. Points the paper makes about the study in general: Because cDNA rather than genomic DNA was sequenced, highly expressing activated cells could have been over-represented, although no difference in activation and CD3 levels was found between groups. At VDJ recombination sites, type 1 diabetes patients had fewer insertions and more deleted nucleotides, which implies abnormalities in thymic rearrangement. Naive, central memory and regulatory TCRB repertoires appeared more similar among patients than among healthy donors. Type 1 diabetes patients showed a moderate but significant shortening of TCRB CDR3 length in all four CD4+ subsets. Because the HLA sub-analyses included only small numbers of individuals, any influence of HLA type on TCRB rearrangement was left unresolved. PCR might favor shorter templates, but patient and control samples were amplified and corrected together, so any skew would affect both groups equally.

The entire amount of isolated RNA was reverse transcribed using the High Capacity cDNA Reverse Transcription Kit, so the sequenced TCRB transcripts were expressed ones. Deep immunoSEQ sequencing was performed on naive, central memory and regulatory T cell samples, with an average of roughly 4 million total reads per sample. After sorted cells were lysed in RLT buffer, RNA was extracted with DNase-treated RNeasy Micro or Mini kits, with the choice depending on cell number. To prevent cross-contamination, every cell subset was processed on its own, while patient and healthy donor samples were processed together. Using the immunoSEQ multiplex PCR, TCRB sequences were amplified from cDNA into 87-bp fragments spanning the CDR3 region. Amplicons were sequenced on the Illumina HiSeq platform. In the source study's methods: Synthetic template baselines were used to correct PCR bias computationally, reads within Hamming distance 2 were collapsed together, and singletons that could not be merged were discarded. By aligning reads against IMGT, V, D and J genes, CDR3 length, and insertions or deletions at six rearrangement sites were assigned. Within each subset, clonotype counts were normalized to the number of sorted cells before true diversity and Gini coefficients were calculated with the tcR R package. Repertoire sharing was quantified using the overlap coefficient calculated on TCRB nucleotide sequences. Out-of-frame TCRB sequences from naive cells were analyzed to stand in for the pre-selection repertoire. This is the immuneACCESS table as TCRdb keeps it, with only in-frame sequences that have V and J called. A part of the clones is gone; compared with another copy, unresolved V genes explain less than half, and the rest is unexplained. Clone size and the V and J calls come from that table; the DNA yielded D and trimming. In all, the sample holds more than 250,000 clones, and roughly 20% of those were seen once. 0.028% of the sample is in the top ten clones.

The CDR3 holds 13 amino acids from the cysteine to the phenylalanine. Only the CDR3 portion is preserved as DNA: 39 bases, with reading frame beginning at the first base. CDR1 SGHDT and CDR2 YYEEEE are derived from the germline V gene. V has 3 bases trimmed and J has 5 bases trimmed; junction bases matching no gene number 3. Each donor gave one peripheral blood draw, averaging around 120 mL, which was collected into heparinised tubes. Naive, central memory, regulatory and stem cell-like memory CD4+ T cells were sorted on a BD FACSAria II using a panel including CD45RO, CCR7, CD25, CD127, CD95 and CD27. All sorted populations exceeded 98% purity. Right away, PBMCs were isolated by Lymphoprep density gradient centrifugation and were stained directly, with no culture step. Samples were stained and sorted in pairs, with one healthy donor and one patient per experiment, so that batch effects were minimized.

This clone was seen a handful of times. This receptor's antigen is unknown. Base qualities are not recorded, but no much larger clone differs from it by a single base. The sample taken for sequencing was naive CD4+ T cells from blood. The cell subset or site label of this sample denotes: true naive CD4+ T cells. The sequence derives from a woman aged 40 to 50 with type 1 diabetes. The chain joins TRBV5-6 to TRBJ1-2; 8 of the junction bases match TRBD1. The bases read TGTGCCAGCAGCTCGTGGACAGGGTATGGCTACACCTTC. The encoded protein is CASSSWTGYGYTF.